The 20 T cell receptor beta chains presented below share a single source sample, sequenced in a study of blood T cells in healthy people across ages. For the second PCR, which ran for 7 to 11 cycles, a sample-barcoded 5' primer and a J-beta primer mix were used. TCRdb redid the calling of the 5' RACE reads with MiXCR, one entry per CDR3 protein. Among roughly 800,000 distinct CDR3 sequences, about 55% were seen once, and the ten largest hold approximately 40%. Sample: blood. Receptor source: a man older than 75 in good health.

Many counts were recorded for this clonotype. The chain couples TRBV7-2 to TRBJ2-3, with 9 positions matching TRBD1. The CDR3 is made up of 14 amino acids. The germline V gene has CDR1 SGHTA and CDR2 FQGNSA. The trim removed 4 bases at V and 4 bases at J, leaving 3 bases unmatched. The CDR3 spells CASSSRTGADTQYF. The CDR3 DNA follows: TGTGCCAGCAGCTCCCGGACAGGGGCAGATACGCAGTATTTT.

Many counts were recorded for this clonotype. The V gene is TRBV6-4, the J gene TRBJ2-7, with D possibly called TRBD1 or TRBD2 (5 bases each). Germline lookup yields CDR1 MRHNA and CDR2 SNTAGT. Trimming removed 0 bases at V and 10 bases at J, with 16 bases between. The CDR3 has 14 residues. The CDR3 DNA follows: TGTGCCAGCAGTGACTCGGGGGACCAGGGAAATCAGTACTTC. This sequence encodes CASSDSGDQGNQYF.

This chain uses TRBV6-2 or TRBV6-3 with TRBJ2-6; weak D call: TRBD2 (5 bases). Germline CDR1 and CDR2: MNHEY and SVGEGT. The CDR3 runs to 17 residues. The V and J ends lost 3 bases and 0 bases respectively, with 12 bases between them. The CDR3 nucleotides read TGTGCCAGCAGTTATCCTGGACTCAGCTCTGGGGCCAACGTCCTGACTTTC. Translating gives CASSYPGLSSGANVLTF.

The chain uses TRBV24-1 and TRBJ2-5; D gene ambiguous. CDR3 length: 13 residues. Germline CDR1 KGHDR, CDR2 SFDVKD. V lost 1 base, J lost 5 bases, and 7 bases lay in between. Written as DNA, the CDR3 is TGTGCCACCAGTGATTTCCCACGGGAGACCCAGTACTTC. Its translation: CATSDFPRETQYF.

In this sample, this clonotype turned up a few times. The rearrangement uses TRBV2 and TRBJ2-3; D remains ambiguous. Germline CDR1 and CDR2: SNHLY and FYNNEI. V lost 8 bases to trimming and J lost 14 bases, with 14 bases between them. The CDR3 length is 10 residues. CDR3: CASHRGYAYF. The CDR3 DNA reads TGTGCCAGCCACCGTGGATACGCGTATTTT.

The count of this clonotype is one. This chain uses TRBV10-3 with TRBJ2-1, with D tentatively TRBD1 or TRBD2 (5 bases each). V gave up 2 bases and J gave up 0 bases, with 8 bases separating them. The CDR3 is 15 amino acids. The V gene's germline CDR1 is ENHRY and CDR2 SYGVKD. The CDR3 is CAISEEGSSYNEQFF. CDR3 DNA sequence: TGTGCCATCAGTGAGGAGGGGAGCTCCTACAATGAGCAGTTCTTC.

A few counts support this clonotype. The CDR3 protein is CASSQGTGLNYGYTF. In DNA, the CDR3 is TGTGCCAGCAGCCAAGGTACAGGGCTAAACTATGGCTACACCTTC. The rearrangement joins TRBV3-1 to TRBJ1-2; perhaps TRBD1 as D (6 bases). Trimming left V 1 base short and J 2 bases short, with 11 bases between. The CDR3 runs to 15 residues. The V gene's germline CDR1 is LGHDT and CDR2 YNNKEL (reference sequence). The variable domain in full, completed from reference TRBV3-1 and TRBJ1-2, reads DTAVSQTPKYLVTQMGNDKSIKCEQNLGHDTMYWYKQDSKKFLKIMFSYNNKELIINETVPNRFSPKSPDKAHLNLHINSLELGDSAVYFCASSQGTGLNYGYTFGSGTRLTVV.

The CDR3 bases are TGTGCCAGCAGCGTTGCGGGGACTTTTTACAATGAGCAGTTCTTC. The encoded protein is CASSVAGTFYNEQFF. This chain connects TRBV9 to TRBJ2-1, with D perhaps TRBD2 (6 bases). The germline V gene encodes CDR1 SGDLS and CDR2 YYNGEE. This CDR3 has 15 residues. With 2 bases removed from V and 4 bases from J, the gap between germline ends came to 13 bases.

This chain joins TRBV11-2 and TRBJ1-2; TRBD1 might be the D (6 bases). Trimming took off 3 bases at V and 6 bases at J, with 17 bases between the two ends. In germline, CDR1 is SGHAT, CDR2 FQNNGV. CDR3 size: 15 residues. DNA for the CDR3: TGTGCCAGCAGCTTGGCTATCGGGACACCCGATGGCTACACCTTC. This codes for CASSLAIGTPDGYTF.

The chain carries TRBV6-2 or TRBV6-3 and TRBJ2-5; no definite D call. The CDR3 contains 15 residues. Trimming left V 4 bases short and J 5 bases short, with 17 bases between. Germline lookup yields CDR1 MNHEY and CDR2 SVGEGT. The CDR3 DNA is TGTGCCAGCAGTTCGGACCCTCCGTGGCGGGAGACCCAGTACTTC. It yields the protein CASSSDPPWRETQYF.

This clonotype was seen only once. The CDR3 loop is CASSLSTGTTEAFF. CDR3 DNA: TGTGCCAGCAGTCTTTCGACAGGGACCACTGAAGCTTTCTTT. The J gene is TRBJ1-1, the V gene TRBV6-5; 7 positions agree with TRBD1. The CDR3 consists of 14 residues. Per the germline V gene, CDR1 is MNHEY and CDR2 is SVGAGI. The V and J ends lost 5 bases and 4 bases, in that order; junction bases with no gene match: 7.

This sequence joins TRBV5-1 and TRBJ2-5, with 12 nucleotides matching TRBD1. V lost 0 bases and J lost 6; bases outside the gene matches: 6. The CDR3 sequence is 16 residues long. Germline CDR1 and CDR2: SGHRS and YFSETQ. Here the CDR3 reads CASSLAPGQGAKTQYF. In DNA, the CDR3 is TGCGCCAGCAGCTTGGCCCCGGGACAGGGGGCGAAGACCCAGTACTTC. Variable domain in full (rest from reference TRBV5-1 and TRBJ2-5): KAGVTQTPRYLIKTRGQQVTLSCSPISGHRSVSWYQQTPGQGLQFLFEYFSETQRNKGNFPGRFSGRQFSNSRSEMNVSTLELGDSALYLCASSLAPGQGAKTQYFGPGTRLLVL.

The V call is TRBV7-2, the J call TRBJ2-1; either TRBD1 or TRBD2 may fit D (5 bases each). Trimming took 3 bases from V and 7 from J, leaving 16 bases between them. The CDR3 is 15 amino acids. Germline CDR1 SGHTA, CDR2 FQGNSA. The CDR3 region is CASSLRGGTKNEQFF. The CDR3 DNA sequence: TGTGCCAGCAGCTTGAGGGGCGGAACCAAGAATGAGCAGTTCTTC. Based on the CDR3 plus reference TRBV7-2 and TRBJ2-1, the full variable domain is GAGVSQSPSNKVTEKGKDVELRCDPISGHTALYWYRQSLGQGLEFLIYFQGNSAPDKSGLPSDRFSAERTGGSVSTLTIQRTQQEDSAVYLCASSLRGGTKNEQFFGPGTRLTVL.

The rearrangement links TRBV29-1 to TRBJ2-3, with D possibly being TRBD2 (6 bases). V dropped 4 bases and J dropped 3 bases, with 11 bases sitting between them. Per germline, CDR1 SQVTM and CDR2 ANQGSEA. The CDR3 is 13 residues long. This CDR3 is CSVAGGTTDTQYF. The DNA of the CDR3 is TGCAGCGTTGCTGGCGGGACGACAGATACGCAGTATTTT.

The CDR3 reads CSVGRGQDEKLFF. DNA for the CDR3: TGCAGCGTTGGCCGTGGGCAGGATGAAAAACTGTTTTTT. V and J are TRBV29-1 and TRBJ1-4; D not resolved. The CDR3 sequence is 13 residues long. Germline values: CDR1 SQVTM, CDR2 ANQGSEA. The V end was cut by 4 bases, the J end by 6 bases, with 12 bases between.

The rearrangement links TRBV20-1 to TRBJ2-5, with 13 bases that match TRBD2. J lost 5 bases, V lost 3 bases, and 9 bases had no gene match. The CDR3 contains 16 residues. Looked up from germline, CDR1 is DFQATT and CDR2 is SNEGSKA (reference sequence). The CDR3 sequence: CSARGTSGIVGETQYF. Written as DNA, the CDR3 is TGCAGTGCTAGGGGGACTAGCGGGATAGTCGGGGAGACCCAGTACTTC.

Only one count was recorded for this clonotype. The V gene is TRBV6-5, the J gene TRBJ2-3, with 11 positions matching TRBD2. The CDR3 has 15 residues. V lost 5 bases and J lost 14; bases outside the gene matches: 15. Germline V lookup: CDR1 MNHEY, CDR2 SVGAGI. In nucleotides, the CDR3 is TGTGCCAGCAGTCCTAGCGGGGGGTTGGGGGGATACGCGTATTTT. This encodes CASSPSGGLGGYAYF.

This clonotype was counted a few times. The rearrangement joins TRBV6-6 to TRBJ2-7, with 8 bases identical to TRBD2. Germline V gene data show CDR1 as MNHNY and CDR2 as SVGAGI (reference sequence). CDR3 length: 14 amino acids. Trimming at V came to 7 bases and at J to 6 bases, leaving 11 bases not matched to a gene. CDR3 sequence (DNA): TGTGCCAGCACCCTGTTAACGGGAGGGAGCGAGCAGTACTTC. This translates into CASTLLTGGSEQYF.

V gene TRBV29-1 combines with J gene TRBJ2-5, with 14 bases lining up with TRBD2. V gave up 7 bases and J gave up 4 bases; unmatched junction bases: 2. Looked up from germline, CDR1 is SQVTM and CDR2 is ANQGSEA. The CDR3 has 13 residues. The CDR3 region has the DNA TGCAGCGCCGGACTAGCGGGAGGAGAGACCCAGTACTTC. It translates to CSAGLAGGETQYF.

This sequence joins TRBV5-1 and TRBJ2-7, with 10 positions matching TRBD1. V lost 0 bases to trimming and J lost 5 bases; unmatched junction nucleotides: 5. The CDR3 length is 15 residues. Germline CDR1 and CDR2: SGHRS and YFSETQ. The CDR3 is CASSLGQGATHEQYF. For the CDR3, the DNA is TGCGCCAGCAGCTTGGGACAGGGGGCCACCCACGAGCAGTACTTC.